The source of this TCR beta chain is a study of shared clonotypes between healthy human individuals. This clone was recorded only once. The CDR3 consists of 14 residues. TCRdb's copy holds only in-frame clones and misses some; the assay was immunoSEQ multiplex PCR. The sample consists of 2 million to 2.5 million clones, approximately 94% of them appearing once. This sequence joins TRBV7-5 and TRBJ1-6. TRBV7-5 is an annotated pseudogene. The sequence was collected from a man aged 18-30 years in good health. The sample consisted of naive CD4+ T cells sorted from blood. Subset given: CD45RA+ positively selected. CDR3 in amino acids: CARRIGGYNSPLHF. The CDR3 DNA reads TGTGCCAGAAGAATTGGGGGTTATAATTCACCCCTCCACTTT.